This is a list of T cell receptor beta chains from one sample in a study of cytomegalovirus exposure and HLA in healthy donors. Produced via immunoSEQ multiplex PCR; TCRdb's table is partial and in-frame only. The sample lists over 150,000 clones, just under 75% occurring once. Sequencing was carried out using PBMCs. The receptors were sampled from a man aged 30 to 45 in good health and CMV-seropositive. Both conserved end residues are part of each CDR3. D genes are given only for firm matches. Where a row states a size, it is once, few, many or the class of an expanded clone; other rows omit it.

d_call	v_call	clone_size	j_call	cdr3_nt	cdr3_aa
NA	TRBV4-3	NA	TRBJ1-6	TGCGCCAGCAGCCAACTTACGGGTGATTCACCCCTCCACTTT	CASSQLTGDSPLHF
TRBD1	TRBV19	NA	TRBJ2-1	TGTGCCAGTAGTACAGGACAGGGCCCCTACAATGAGCAGTTCTTC	CASSTGQGPYNEQFF
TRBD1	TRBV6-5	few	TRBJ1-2	TGTGCCAGCAGTTATTACCGGGACAGGCCTTTCTATGGCTACACCTTC	CASSYYRDRPFYGYTF
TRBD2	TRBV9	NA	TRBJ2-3	TGTGCCAGCAGCGTAGAGAGCGGGAGGGCCTTGGATACGCAGTATTTT	CASSVESGRALDTQYF
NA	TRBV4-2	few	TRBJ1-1	TGTGCCAGCAGCCAAGAAGGAGCCGGGGGTAACACTGAAGCTTTCTTT	CASSQEGAGGNTEAFF
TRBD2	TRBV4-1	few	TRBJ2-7	TGCGCCAGCAGCCAAGAGCCCCTAGCGGGAGGAGGGTACGAGCAGTACTTC	CASSQEPLAGGGYEQYF
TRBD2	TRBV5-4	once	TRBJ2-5	TGTGCCAGCAGCTTGGAAGGGACTAGCGTCGAGACCCAGTACTTC	CASSLEGTSVETQYF
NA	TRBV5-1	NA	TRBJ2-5	TGCGCCAGCAGCTTTGGGGCGTCTCAAGAGACCCAGTACTTC	CASSFGASQETQYF
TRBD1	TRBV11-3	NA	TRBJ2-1	TGTGCCAGCAGCTCCGCCGGGACAGGGTACAATGAGCAGTTCTTC	CASSSAGTGYNEQFF
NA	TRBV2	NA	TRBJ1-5	TGTGCCAGCAGGGACGACTACAATCAGCCCCAGCATTTT	CASRDDYNQPQHF
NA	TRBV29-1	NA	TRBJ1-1	TGCAGCGTTGAAGACTATTGGCAGGCCCTGAACACTGAAGCTTTCTTT	CSVEDYWQALNTEAFF
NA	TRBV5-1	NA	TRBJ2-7	TGCGCCAGCAGCCCCGGGAACCAGGACTACGAGCAGTACTTC	CASSPGNQDYEQYF
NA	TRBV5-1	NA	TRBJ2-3	TGCGCCAGCAGCTTGCTCGGGGGACCAGATACGCAGTATTTT	CASSLLGGPDTQYF
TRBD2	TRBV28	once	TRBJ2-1	TGTGCCAGCGGATTGTGGGCTAGCGGGAGAAATGAGCAGTTCTTC	CASGLWASGRNEQFF
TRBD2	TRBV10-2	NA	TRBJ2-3	TGCGCCAGCAGTGAAACTAGCGGAGACCCCCCCGATACGCAGTATTTT	CASSETSGDPPDTQYF
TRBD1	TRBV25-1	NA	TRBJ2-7	TGTGCCAGCAACTCCGGGACAGGGGGTTACAGCTCCTACGAGCAGTACTTC	CASNSGTGGYSSYEQYF
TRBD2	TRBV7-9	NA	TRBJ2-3	TGTGCCAGCAGCTTAGCCAGCGGGAGGCCAGATACGCAGTATTTT	CASSLASGRPDTQYF
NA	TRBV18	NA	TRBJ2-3	TGTGCCAGCCACGAGAGCACAGATACGCAGTATTTT	CASHESTDTQYF
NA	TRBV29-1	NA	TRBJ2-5	TGCAGCGTTGAGGGGGGGGCGCGTAGGGAGACCCAGTACTTC	CSVEGGARRETQYF
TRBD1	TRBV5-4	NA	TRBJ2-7	TGTGCCAGCAGCTTGGGGGGACAGAGCTCCTACGAGCAGTACTTC	CASSLGGQSSYEQYF
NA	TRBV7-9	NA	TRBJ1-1	TGTGCCAGCAGCCCGCAAATCGGGGCTTTCTTT	CASSPQIGAFF
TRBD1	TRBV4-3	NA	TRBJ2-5	TGCGCCAGCAGCCCTACGGGACAGGGGTTAGAGACCCAGTACTTC	CASSPTGQGLETQYF
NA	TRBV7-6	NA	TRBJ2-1	TGTGCCAGCAGCTATCCAGGGGCTGCCCACAATGAGCAGTTCTTC	CASSYPGAAHNEQFF
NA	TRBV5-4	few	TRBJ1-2	TGTGCCAGCAGCTTGGAACAGGGCGGATATGGCTACACCTTC	CASSLEQGGYGYTF
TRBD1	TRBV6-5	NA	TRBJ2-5	TGTGCCAGCATCCCGGGACAGAGTCGGGAGACCCAGTACTTC	CASIPGQSRETQYF
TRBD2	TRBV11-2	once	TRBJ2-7	TGTGCCAGCAGCTTAGACCATTCGGGGGGAGCCTACGAGCAGTACTTC	CASSLDHSGGAYEQYF
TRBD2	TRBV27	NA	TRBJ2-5	TGTGCCAGCAGTTTTTCGGTAGCGGGCAGAGAGACCCAGTACTTC	CASSFSVAGRETQYF
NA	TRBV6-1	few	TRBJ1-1	TGTGCCACGGCCCTCCGCACTAATATGAACACTGAAGCTTTCTTT	CATALRTNMNTEAFF